This TCR beta chain was identified during a study of shared clonotypes between healthy human individuals. Germline V lookup: CDR1 SGHTA, CDR2 FQGTGA. CDR3 size: 14 residues. With 0 bases removed from V and 5 bases from J, the gap between germline ends came to 8 bases. Sequenced by immunoSEQ multiplex PCR; TCRdb stores in-frame clones only, minus some. The sample yields around 1.9 million clones, 85% to 95% seen once. Naive CD8 cells, CD45RO-negative and positively selected for CCR7, excluded terminally differentiated effector memory CD45RA+ cells. This clone appeared once. V is TRBV7-3 and J is TRBJ2-1, with D perhaps matching TRBD1 (5 bases). Specimen: naive CD8+ T cells from PBMCs. This TCR was recovered from a young man in good health. Some clones in this sample may be carry-over from other donors' samples. The CDR3 here is CASSLTTGNNEQFF. The CDR3 region has the DNA TGTGCCAGCAGCTTAACCACAGGAAACAATGAGCAGTTCTTC. Based on the CDR3 plus reference TRBV7-3 and TRBJ2-1, the full variable domain is GAGVSQTPSNKVTEKGKYVELRCDPISGHTALYWYRQSLGQGPEFLIYFQGTGAADDSGLPNDRFFAVRPEGSVSTLKIQRTERGDSAVYLCASSLTTGNNEQFFGPGTRLTVL.